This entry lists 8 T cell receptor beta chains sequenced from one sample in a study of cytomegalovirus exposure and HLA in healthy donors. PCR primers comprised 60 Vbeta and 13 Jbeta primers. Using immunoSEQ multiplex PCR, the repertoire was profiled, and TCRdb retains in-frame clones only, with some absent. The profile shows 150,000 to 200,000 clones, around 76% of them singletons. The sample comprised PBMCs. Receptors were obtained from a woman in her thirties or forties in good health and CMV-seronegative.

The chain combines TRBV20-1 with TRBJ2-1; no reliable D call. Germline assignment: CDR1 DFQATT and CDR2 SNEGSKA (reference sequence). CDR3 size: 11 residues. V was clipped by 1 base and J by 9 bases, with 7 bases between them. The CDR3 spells CSARGPGEQFF. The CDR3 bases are TGCAGTGCTAGAGGACCAGGTGAGCAGTTCTTC.

CDR3 nucleotide sequence: TGTGCCAGCTTGCGAGACAGGTACCAAGAGACCCAGTACTTC. Translating it yields CASLRDRYQETQYF. The V and J genes are TRBV11-1 and TRBJ2-5; maybe TRBD1 (6 bases). The length of the CDR3 is 14 residues. Germline V CDR1 and CDR2: SGHAT, FQDESV (reference sequence). V lost 8 bases and J lost 0, with 13 bases in between.

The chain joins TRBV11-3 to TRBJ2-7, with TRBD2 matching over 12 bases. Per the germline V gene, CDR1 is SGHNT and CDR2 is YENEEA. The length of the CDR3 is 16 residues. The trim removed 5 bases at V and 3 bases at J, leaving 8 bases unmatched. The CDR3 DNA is TGTGCCAGCAGCCCTCGACTAGCGGGAGATAACTACGAGCAGTACTTC. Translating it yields CASSPRLAGDNYEQYF. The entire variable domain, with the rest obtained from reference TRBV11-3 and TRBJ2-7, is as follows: EAGVVQSPRYKIIEKKQPVAFWCNPISGHNTLYWYLQNLGQGPELLIRYENEEAVDDSQLPKDRFSAERLKGVDSTLKIQPAELGDSAVYLCASSPRLAGDNYEQYFGPGTRLTVT.

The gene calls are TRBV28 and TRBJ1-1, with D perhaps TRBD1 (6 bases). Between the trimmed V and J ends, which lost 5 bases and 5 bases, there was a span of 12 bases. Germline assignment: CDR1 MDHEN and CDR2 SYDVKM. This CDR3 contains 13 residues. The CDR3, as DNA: TGTGCCAGCAGTCTACAGGGAAGTACTGAAGCTTTCTTT. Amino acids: CASSLQGSTEAFF.

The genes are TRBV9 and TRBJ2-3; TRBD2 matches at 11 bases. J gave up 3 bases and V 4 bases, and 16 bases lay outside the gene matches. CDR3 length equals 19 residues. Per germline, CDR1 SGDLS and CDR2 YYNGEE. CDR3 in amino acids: CASSSQVGTSGSGTDTQYF. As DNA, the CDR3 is TGTGCCAGCAGCTCCCAGGTAGGGACTAGCGGTTCCGGGACAGATACGCAGTATTTT.

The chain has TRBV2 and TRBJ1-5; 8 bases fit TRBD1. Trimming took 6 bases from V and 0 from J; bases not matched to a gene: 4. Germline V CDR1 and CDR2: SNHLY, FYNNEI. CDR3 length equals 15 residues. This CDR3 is CASRVDRASNQPQHF. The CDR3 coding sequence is TGTGCCAGCAGGGTGGACAGGGCTAGCAATCAGCCCCAGCATTTT.

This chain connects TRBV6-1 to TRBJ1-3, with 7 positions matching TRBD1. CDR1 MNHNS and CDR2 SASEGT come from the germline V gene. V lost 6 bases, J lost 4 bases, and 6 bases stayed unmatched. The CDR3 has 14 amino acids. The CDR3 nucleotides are TGTGCCAGCAGCATACAGGGGCAAGGAAACACCATATATTTT. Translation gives CASSIQGQGNTIYF.

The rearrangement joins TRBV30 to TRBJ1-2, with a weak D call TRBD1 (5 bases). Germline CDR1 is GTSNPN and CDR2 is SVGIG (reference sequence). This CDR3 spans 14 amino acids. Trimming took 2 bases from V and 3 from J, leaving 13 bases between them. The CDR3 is CAWSPLQAYYGYTF. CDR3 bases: TGTGCCTGGAGTCCCTTACAGGCCTACTATGGCTACACCTTC.